The 25 T cell receptor beta chains in this list originate from one sample, sequenced in a study of technical replicates of blood from a few donors. The table came from immunoSEQ multiplex PCR; TCRdb's copy has only in-frame clones and leaves some out. The table has over 50,000 clones, approximately 89% seen once. Sequenced input: PBMCs. The origin of the receptors is a human donor in good health. Some clones in this sample may be carry-over from other donors' samples.

Concerning this clone itself: Other DNA sequences in the same sample also yield this CDR3. The chain has TRBV4-3 and TRBJ1-6, with a possible D match to TRBD1 (6 bases). The CDR3 runs to 13 residues. Germline loops: CDR1 LGHNA, CDR2 YSLEER. V was trimmed by 4 bases and J by 7 bases, leaving 8 bases between them. The CDR3 is CASSLGQNSPLHF. CDR3 sequence (DNA): TGCGCCAGCAGCCTCGGACAGAATTCACCCCTCCACTTT.

This chain uses TRBV4-3 with TRBJ2-4, with D possibly TRBD2 on 5 matching bases. Germline V gene sequence: CDR1 LGHNA, CDR2 YSLEER. The CDR3 extends over 15 amino acids. Trimming took 1 base from V and 0 from J, leaving 7 bases between them. The CDR3 region has the DNA TGCGCCAGCAGCCAAGGCAGCGGAGCCAAAAACATTCAGTACTTC. Protein: CASSQGSGAKNIQYF.

This clone was recorded only once. The V gene is TRBV2, the J gene TRBJ1-1, with a possible D match to TRBD1 (5 bases). The ends were cut back, 7 bases at V and 0 bases at J, with 9 bases in the middle. Germline assignment: CDR1 SNHLY and CDR2 FYNNEI. CDR3 size: 13 residues. The chain's CDR3 is CASTRQMNTEAFF. Written as DNA, the CDR3 is TGTGCCAGCACAAGACAGATGAACACTGAAGCTTTCTTT. Filled out from reference TRBV2 and TRBJ1-1, the complete variable domain reads EPEVTQTPSHQVTQMGQEVILRCVPISNHLYFYWYRQILGQKVEFLVSFYNNEISEKSEIFDDQFSVERPDGSNFTLKIRSTKLEDSAMYFCASTRQMNTEAFFGQGTRLTVV.

The CDR3, as DNA: TGTGCCTGGAGTGAAGGTGCAGGGGCGGTTGACGAGCAGTACTTC. Its translation: CAWSEGAGAVDEQYF. The chain links TRBV30 to TRBJ2-7; the D gene is possibly TRBD1 (6 bases). The V and J ends lost 1 base and 5 bases respectively, with 18 bases between them. The V gene's germline CDR1 is GTSNPN and CDR2 SVGIG (reference sequence). The CDR3 extends over 15 amino acids.

This clone was seen only a few times. V is TRBV27 and J is TRBJ1-4; 10 bases are a match to TRBD1. The J segment lost 7 bases and the V segment lost 2 bases, leaving 1 base of the junction unmatched. This CDR3 is built from 14 residues. CDR1 and CDR2 (germline): MNHEY, SMNVEV (reference sequence). The CDR3 sequence: CASSLRTGGEKLFF. The CDR3 DNA follows: TGTGCCAGCAGTTTAAGGACAGGGGGTGAAAAACTGTTTTTT. Looking up the rest from reference TRBV27 and TRBJ1-4 gives the full variable domain: EAQVTQNPRYLITVTGKKLTVTCSQNMNHEYMSWYRQDPGLGLRQIYYSMNVEVTDKGDVPEGYKVSRKEKRNFPLILESPSPNQTSLYFCASSLRTGGEKLFFGSGTQLSVL.

This chain connects TRBV29-1 to TRBJ2-1; D is perhaps TRBD2 (5 bases). CDR3 size: 16 residues. Germline V lookup: CDR1 SQVTM, CDR2 ANQGSEA. With 4 bases removed from V and 6 bases from J, the gap between germline ends came to 22 bases. The CDR3: CSVASRGGLGINEQFF. CDR3 bases: TGCAGCGTTGCCTCAAGAGGAGGCCTTGGGATCAATGAGCAGTTCTTC.

V is TRBV2 and J is TRBJ2-1, with a tentative D call TRBD2 (6 bases). Germline V CDR1 and CDR2: SNHLY, FYNNEI. The CDR3 extends over 12 amino acids. V dropped 5 bases and J dropped 10 bases, with 12 bases sitting between them. The CDR3 DNA reads TGTGCCAGCAGTTTTCTAGCGTCCGAGCAGTTCTTC. The encoded protein is CASSFLASEQFF.

The rearrangement joins TRBV7-8 to TRBJ2-5; D unresolved. This CDR3 region has 12 residues. Germline CDR1 is SGHVS and CDR2 is FQNEAQ. The CDR3 DNA is TGTGCGGTCGGAGAGTTGGTAGAGACCCAGTACTTC. Translating gives CAVGELVETQYF.

The sample holds a few counts of this clone. The chain couples TRBV30 to TRBJ2-1; the match to TRBD2 covers 14 bases. CDR1 GTSNPN and CDR2 SVGIG come from the germline V gene (reference sequence). This CDR3 comprises 15 residues. V shed 1 base, J shed 7 bases, and the junction held 3 bases outside the gene matches. The DNA for the CDR3 is TGTGCCTGGAGTGGGGGACTAGCGGGAGAAAATGAGCAGTTCTTC. This translates into CAWSGGLAGENEQFF.

CDR3 coding DNA: TGTGCCAGCAGCGCCTCGGGGAGGTCCCTCACTGAAGCTTTCTTT. This gives the protein CASSASGRSLTEAFF. The genes are TRBV9 and TRBJ1-1; no firm D call. CDR3 length equals 15 residues. The germline V and J ends were trimmed by 3 bases and 4 bases, with 16 bases remaining between them. Germline CDR1 and CDR2: SGDLS and YYNGEE. Filled out from reference TRBV9 and TRBJ1-1, the complete variable domain reads DSGVTQTPKHLITATGQRVTLRCSPRSGDLSVYWYQQSLDQGLQFLIQYYNGEERAKGNILERFSAQQFPDLHSELNLSSLELGDSALYFCASSASGRSLTEAFFGQGTRLTVV.

V and J are TRBV9 and TRBJ1-2; 9 positions match TRBD1. V trimming: 3 bases; J trimming: 0 bases; junction bases outside the gene matches: 6. Germline loops: CDR1 SGDLS, CDR2 YYNGEE. The CDR3 is made up of 16 amino acids. For the CDR3, the DNA is TGTGCCAGCAGCGGACGACAGGGGGATTCTAACTATGGCTACACCTTC. Its translation is CASSGRQGDSNYGYTF. Filled out from reference TRBV9 and TRBJ1-2, the complete variable domain reads DSGVTQTPKHLITATGQRVTLRCSPRSGDLSVYWYQQSLDQGLQFLIQYYNGEERAKGNILERFSAQQFPDLHSELNLSSLELGDSALYFCASSGRQGDSNYGYTFGSGTRLTVV.

The genes are TRBV7-3 and TRBJ2-3; 10 nucleotides match TRBD1. V shed 5 bases and J 2 bases; nucleotides not matched to a gene: 7. Germline CDR1 reads SGHTA; CDR2 reads FQGTGA. This CDR3 region has 16 residues. CDR3 nucleotide sequence: TGTGCCAGCAGCCCCGGGACAGGGGATACCACAGATACGCAGTATTTT. Amino acids: CASSPGTGDTTDTQYF.

The CDR3 sequence is CASSLQPVAINEQFF. CDR3 in DNA: TGTGCCAGCAGCCTGCAACCGGTAGCAATCAATGAGCAGTTCTTC. The rearrangement joins TRBV7-3 to TRBJ2-1; no definite D call. The CDR3 loop spans 15 amino acids. The germline CDR1 and CDR2 sequences are SGHTA and FQGTGA. The ends were cut back, 5 bases at V and 6 bases at J, with 17 bases in the middle.

The rearrangement joins TRBV19 to TRBJ1-2, with D possibly TRBD1 on 5 matching bases. V was cut by 6 bases and J by 1 base, with 15 bases left in between. From germline, CDR1 is LNHDA and CDR2 SQIVND (reference sequence). The CDR3 spans 15 residues. This CDR3 is CASRSLGRDNYGYTF. The CDR3 DNA reads TGTGCCAGTAGGAGCCTGGGCAGGGATAACTATGGCTACACCTTC.

J is TRBJ2-1 and V is TRBV2, with TRBD2 identical over 8 bases. V lost 10 bases to trimming and J lost 9 bases; unmatched junction nucleotides: 11. Germline values: CDR1 SNHLY, CDR2 FYNNEI. The CDR3 is 13 amino acids. CDR3 region: CAISSGGRVEQFF. The CDR3, as DNA: TGTGCCATCTCGAGCGGGGGCCGAGTTGAGCAGTTCTTC.

The CDR3 is CATSSRDRANTEAFF. CDR3 nucleotide sequence: TGTGCCACCAGCAGCAGGGACAGGGCGAACACTGAAGCTTTCTTT. The chain links TRBV15 to TRBJ1-1, with 9 bases lining up with TRBD1. The CDR3 loop spans 15 amino acids. Germline V lookup: CDR1 LNHNV, CDR2 YYDKDF (reference sequence). After removal of 3 bases from V and 1 base from J, the junction contained 3 bases not matched to a gene.

This clone was picked up one time. CDR3 residues: CASSYPGGGTEAFF. In DNA form, the CDR3 reads TGTGCCAGCAGTTACCCTGGAGGAGGCACTGAAGCTTTCTTT. The V gene is TRBV6-5, the J gene TRBJ1-1; D gene ambiguous. V was trimmed by 2 bases and J by 4 bases, leaving 11 bases between them. Per germline, CDR1 MNHEY and CDR2 SVGAGI. The CDR3 runs 14 residues.

J is TRBJ1-6 and V is TRBV14; the match to TRBD1 covers 7 bases. The germline CDR1 and CDR2 sequences are SGHDN and FVKESK. J gave up 4 bases and V 2 bases, and 8 bases lay outside the gene matches. The CDR3 extends over 17 amino acids. The chain's CDR3 is CASSQYRGIGYNSPLHF. CDR3 nucleotide sequence: TGTGCCAGCAGCCAATACAGGGGAATCGGGTATAATTCACCCCTCCACTTT.

The genes are TRBV5-1 and TRBJ2-7, with TRBD2 matching 8 bases. V lost 3 bases and J lost 7; bases outside the gene matches: 15. This CDR3 has 16 residues. Germline-derived CDR1 and CDR2 are SGHRS and YFSETQ. CDR3 sequence (DNA): TGCGCCAGCAGCTCGGGGGGTAGCGGGGTCCCTAGAGAGCAGTACTTC. The encoded protein is CASSSGGSGVPREQYF. Together with reference TRBV5-1 and TRBJ2-7, the CDR3 gives the full variable domain: KAGVTQTPRYLIKTRGQQVTLSCSPISGHRSVSWYQQTPGQGLQFLFEYFSETQRNKGNFPGRFSGRQFSNSRSEMNVSTLELGDSALYLCASSSGGSGVPREQYFGPGTRLTVT.

The chain combines TRBV5-1 with TRBJ2-1; 10 bases map to TRBD1. The length of the CDR3 is 15 residues. The ends lost 0 bases at V and 4 bases at J; junction bases unmatched: 1. Germline V gene sequence: CDR1 SGHRS, CDR2 YFSETQ. The CDR3 spells CASSLEGQGYNEQFF. DNA of the CDR3: TGCGCCAGCAGCTTGGAGGGACAGGGGTACAATGAGCAGTTCTTC.

The chain recombines TRBV10-3 with TRBJ2-7; D might be TRBD2 (5 bases). The V and J ends lost 4 bases and 5 bases respectively, with 9 bases between them. Germline V gene lookup returns CDR1 ENHRY and CDR2 SYGVKD. The CDR3 contains 12 residues. In DNA, the CDR3 is TGTGCCATCAGTGGCCTCGGGGACGAGCAGTACTTC. Protein sequence: CAISGLGDEQYF.

The V and J genes are TRBV9 and TRBJ1-1; D remains ambiguous. Trimming left V 0 bases short and J 3 bases short, with 9 bases between. The CDR3 consists of 14 residues. Germline V lookup: CDR1 SGDLS, CDR2 YYNGEE. The CDR3 here is CASSVGGFDTEAFF. The CDR3 DNA is TGTGCCAGCAGCGTAGGAGGATTTGACACTGAAGCTTTCTTT.

V is TRBV7-2 and J is TRBJ1-5, with 9 nucleotides matching TRBD1. Germline-derived CDR1 and CDR2 are SGHTA and FQGNSA. The CDR3 has 15 residues. J lost 3 bases, V lost 5 bases, and 5 bases had no gene match. CDR3 in amino acids: CASSGQGRANQPQHF. In DNA, the CDR3 is TGTGCCAGCAGCGGACAGGGGCGAGCCAATCAGCCCCAGCATTTT.

The chain couples TRBV6-5 to TRBJ2-7, with 7 positions matching TRBD1. The V gene end was trimmed by 6 bases and the J gene end by 0 bases; junction bases not matched to a gene: 8. The germline gives CDR1 MNHEY, CDR2 SVGAGI. This CDR3 spans 15 amino acids. Written as DNA, the CDR3 is TGTGCCAGCAGAATGGCCAGGGGGTACTCCTACGAGCAGTACTTC. Protein product: CASRMARGYSYEQYF.

The chain combines TRBV2 with TRBJ1-3, with TRBD1 as a possible D gene (5 bases). Germline CDR1 is SNHLY and CDR2 is FYNNEI. The V and J ends lost 5 bases and 7 bases respectively, with 12 bases between them. This CDR3 is 13 amino acids long. This CDR3 is CASSPRQPNTIYF. The CDR3 DNA sequence: TGTGCCAGCAGTCCTCGACAGCCGAACACCATATATTTT. Together with reference TRBV2 and TRBJ1-3, the CDR3 gives the full variable domain: EPEVTQTPSHQVTQMGQEVILRCVPISNHLYFYWYRQILGQKVEFLVSFYNNEISEKSEIFDDQFSVERPDGSNFTLKIRSTKLEDSAMYFCASSPRQPNTIYFGEGSWLTVV.